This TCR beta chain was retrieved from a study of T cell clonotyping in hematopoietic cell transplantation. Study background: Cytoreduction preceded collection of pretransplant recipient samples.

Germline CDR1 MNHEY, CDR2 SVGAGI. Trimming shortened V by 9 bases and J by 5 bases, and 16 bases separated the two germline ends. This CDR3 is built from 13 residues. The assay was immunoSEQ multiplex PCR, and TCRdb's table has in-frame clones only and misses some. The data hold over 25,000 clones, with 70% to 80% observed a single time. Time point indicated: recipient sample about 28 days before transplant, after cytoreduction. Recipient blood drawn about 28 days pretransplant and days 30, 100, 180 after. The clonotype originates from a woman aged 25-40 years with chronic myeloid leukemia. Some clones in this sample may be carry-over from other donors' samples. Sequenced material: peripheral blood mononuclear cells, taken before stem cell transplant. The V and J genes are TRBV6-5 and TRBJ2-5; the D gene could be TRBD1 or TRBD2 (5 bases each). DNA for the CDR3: TGTGCCAGTGGACATGGGCCGGGGGAGACCCAGTACTTC. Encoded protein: CASGHGPGETQYF.